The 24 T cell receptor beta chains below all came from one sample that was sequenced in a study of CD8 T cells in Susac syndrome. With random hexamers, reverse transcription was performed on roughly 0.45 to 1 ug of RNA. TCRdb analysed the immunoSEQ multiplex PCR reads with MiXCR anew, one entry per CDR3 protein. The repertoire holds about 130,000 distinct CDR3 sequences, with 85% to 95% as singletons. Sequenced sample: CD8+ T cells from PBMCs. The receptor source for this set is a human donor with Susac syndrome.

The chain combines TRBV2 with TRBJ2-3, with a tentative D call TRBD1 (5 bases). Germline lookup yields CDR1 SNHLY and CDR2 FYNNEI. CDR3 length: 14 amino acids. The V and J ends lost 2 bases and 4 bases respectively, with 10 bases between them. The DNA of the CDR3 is TGTGCCAGCAGTGAATATTGGGGCGCAGATACGCAGTATTTT. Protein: CASSEYWGADTQYF.

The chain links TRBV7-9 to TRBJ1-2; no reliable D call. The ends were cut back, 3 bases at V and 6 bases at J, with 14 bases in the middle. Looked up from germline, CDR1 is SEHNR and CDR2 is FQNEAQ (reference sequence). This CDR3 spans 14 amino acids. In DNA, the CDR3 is TGTGCCAGCAGCTTGGGCCCCCGGACGGATGGCTACACCTTC. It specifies CASSLGPRTDGYTF.

CDR3 loop: CASLREGQALGYGYTF. CDR3 nucleotide sequence: TGTGCTAGCTTGAGAGAGGGACAGGCTTTGGGCTATGGCTACACCTTC. The rearrangement uses TRBV12-5 and TRBJ1-2, with 8 positions matching TRBD1. From germline, CDR1 is LGHNT and CDR2 FRNRAP. This CDR3 has 16 residues. V was clipped by 9 bases and J by 4 bases; unmatched bases: 16.

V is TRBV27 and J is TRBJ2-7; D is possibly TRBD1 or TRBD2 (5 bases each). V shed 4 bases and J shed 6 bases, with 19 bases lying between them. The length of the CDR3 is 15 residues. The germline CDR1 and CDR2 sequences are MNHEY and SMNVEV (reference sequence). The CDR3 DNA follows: TGTGCCAGCAGTTCCGGGACCTCGTCCCTCTCCGAGCAGTACTTC. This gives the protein CASSSGTSSLSEQYF.

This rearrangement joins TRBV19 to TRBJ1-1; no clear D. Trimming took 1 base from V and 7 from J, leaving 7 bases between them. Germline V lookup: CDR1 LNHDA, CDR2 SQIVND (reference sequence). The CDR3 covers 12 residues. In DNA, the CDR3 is TGTGCCAGTAGTATAGCCGGGTTTGAAGCTTTCTTT. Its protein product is CASSIAGFEAFF. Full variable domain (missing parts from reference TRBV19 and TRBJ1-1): DGGITQSPKYLFRKEGQNVTLSCEQNLNHDAMYWYRQDPGQGLRLIYYSQIVNDFQKGDIAEGYSVSREKKESFPLTVTSAQKNPTAFYLCASSIAGFEAFFGQGTRLTVV.

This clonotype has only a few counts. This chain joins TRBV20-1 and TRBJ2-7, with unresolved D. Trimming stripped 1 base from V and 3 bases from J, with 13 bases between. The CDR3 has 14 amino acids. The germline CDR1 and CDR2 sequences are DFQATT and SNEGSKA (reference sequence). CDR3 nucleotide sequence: TGCAGTGCTAGAGCGGGCCTAACCTTCTACGAGCAGTACTTC. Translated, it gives CSARAGLTFYEQYF.

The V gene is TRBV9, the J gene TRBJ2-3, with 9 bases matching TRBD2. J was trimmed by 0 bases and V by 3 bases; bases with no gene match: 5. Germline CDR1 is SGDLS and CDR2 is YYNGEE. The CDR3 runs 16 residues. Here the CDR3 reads CASSATTSGSTDTQYF. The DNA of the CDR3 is TGTGCCAGCAGCGCAACGACTAGCGGAAGCACAGATACGCAGTATTTT.

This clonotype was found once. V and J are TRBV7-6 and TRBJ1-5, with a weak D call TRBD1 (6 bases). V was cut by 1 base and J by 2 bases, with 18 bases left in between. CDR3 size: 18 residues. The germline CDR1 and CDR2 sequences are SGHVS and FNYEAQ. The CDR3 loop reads CASSLVEGGGFGNQPQHF. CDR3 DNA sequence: TGTGCCAGCAGCTTAGTGGAGGGGGGGGGATTCGGCAATCAGCCCCAGCATTTT.

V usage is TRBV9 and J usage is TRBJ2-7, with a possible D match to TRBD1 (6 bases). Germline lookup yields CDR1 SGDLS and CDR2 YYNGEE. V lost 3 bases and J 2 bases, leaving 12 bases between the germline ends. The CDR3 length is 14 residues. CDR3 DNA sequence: TGTGCCAGCAGCGCCCCGGACAGCCCCTACGAGCAGTACTTC. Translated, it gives CASSAPDSPYEQYF.

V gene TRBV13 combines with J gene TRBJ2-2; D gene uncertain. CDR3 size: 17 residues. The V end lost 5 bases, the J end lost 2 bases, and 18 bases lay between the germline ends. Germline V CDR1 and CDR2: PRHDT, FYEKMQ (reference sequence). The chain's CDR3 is CASSPIDKVLNTGELFF. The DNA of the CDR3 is TGTGCCAGCAGCCCCATTGATAAGGTTCTCAACACCGGGGAGCTGTTTTTT.

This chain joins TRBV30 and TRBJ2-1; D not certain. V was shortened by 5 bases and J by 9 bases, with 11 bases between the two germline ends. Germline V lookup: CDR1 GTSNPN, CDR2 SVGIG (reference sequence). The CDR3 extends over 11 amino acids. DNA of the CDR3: TGTGCCTGGGGTCAGGTTTTTGAGCAGTTCTTC. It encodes CAWGQVFEQFF. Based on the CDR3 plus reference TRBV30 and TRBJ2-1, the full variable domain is SQTIHQWPATLVQPVGSPLSLECTVEGTSNPNLYWYRQAAGRGLQLLFYSVGIGQISSEVPQNLSASRPQDRQFILSSKKLLLSDSGFYLCAWGQVFEQFFGPGTRLTVL.

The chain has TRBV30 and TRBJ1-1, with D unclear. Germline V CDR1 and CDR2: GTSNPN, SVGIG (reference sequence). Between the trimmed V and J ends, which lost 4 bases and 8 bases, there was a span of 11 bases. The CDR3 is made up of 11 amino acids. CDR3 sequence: CAWTQGSEAFF. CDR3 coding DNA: TGTGCCTGGACCCAAGGGTCGGAAGCTTTCTTT.

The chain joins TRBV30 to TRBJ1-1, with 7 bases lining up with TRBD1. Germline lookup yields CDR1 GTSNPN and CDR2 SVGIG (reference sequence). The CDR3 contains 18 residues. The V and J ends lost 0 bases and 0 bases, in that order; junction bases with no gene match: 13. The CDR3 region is CAWSVSPGQGVLNTEAFF. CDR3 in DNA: TGTGCCTGGAGTGTATCTCCGGGGCAGGGGGTATTGAACACTGAAGCTTTCTTT.

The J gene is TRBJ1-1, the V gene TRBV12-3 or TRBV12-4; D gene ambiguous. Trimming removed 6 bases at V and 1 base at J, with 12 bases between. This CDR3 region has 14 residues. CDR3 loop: CASSTSTENTEAFF. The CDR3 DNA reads TGTGCCAGCAGCACATCAACAGAGAACACTGAAGCTTTCTTT.

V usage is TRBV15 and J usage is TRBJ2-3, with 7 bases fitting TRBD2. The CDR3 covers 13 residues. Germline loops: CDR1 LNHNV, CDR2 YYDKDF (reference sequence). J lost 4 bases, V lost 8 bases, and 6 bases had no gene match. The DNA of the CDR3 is TGTGCCACCGAGGCTGGGAGGGCAGATACGCAGTATTTT. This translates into CATEAGRADTQYF.

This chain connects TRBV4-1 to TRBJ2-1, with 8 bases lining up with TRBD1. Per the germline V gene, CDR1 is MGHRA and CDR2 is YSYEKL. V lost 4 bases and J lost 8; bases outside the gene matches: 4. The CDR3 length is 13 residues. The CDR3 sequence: CASSRMTGDEQFF. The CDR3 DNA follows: TGCGCCAGCAGCCGGATGACAGGGGATGAGCAGTTCTTC.

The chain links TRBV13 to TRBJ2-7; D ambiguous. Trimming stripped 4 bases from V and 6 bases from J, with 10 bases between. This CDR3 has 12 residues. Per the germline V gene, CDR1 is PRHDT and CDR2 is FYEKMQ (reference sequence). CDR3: CASSSRFFEQYF. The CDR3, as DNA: TGTGCCAGCAGCTCCCGTTTCTTCGAGCAGTACTTC.

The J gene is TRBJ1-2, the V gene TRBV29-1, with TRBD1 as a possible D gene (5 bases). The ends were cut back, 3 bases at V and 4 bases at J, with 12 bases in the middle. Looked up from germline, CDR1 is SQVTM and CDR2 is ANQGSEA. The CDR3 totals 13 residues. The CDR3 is CSVEGGLVYGYTF. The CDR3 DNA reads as TGCAGCGTTGAGGGGGGGTTGGTCTATGGCTACACCTTC.

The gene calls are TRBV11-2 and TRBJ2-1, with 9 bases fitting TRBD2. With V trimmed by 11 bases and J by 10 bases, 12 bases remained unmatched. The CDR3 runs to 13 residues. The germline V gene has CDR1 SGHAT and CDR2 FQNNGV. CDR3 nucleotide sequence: TGTGCCGTAGCTAGCGGGATTCTATGGGAGCAGTTCTTC. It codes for CAVASGILWEQFF.

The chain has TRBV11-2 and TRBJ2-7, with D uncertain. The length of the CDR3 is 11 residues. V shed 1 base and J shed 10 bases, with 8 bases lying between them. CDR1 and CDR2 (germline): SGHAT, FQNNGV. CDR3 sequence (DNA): TGTGCCAGCAGCTTAGGTTCTGGACAGTACTTC. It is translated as CASSLGSGQYF.

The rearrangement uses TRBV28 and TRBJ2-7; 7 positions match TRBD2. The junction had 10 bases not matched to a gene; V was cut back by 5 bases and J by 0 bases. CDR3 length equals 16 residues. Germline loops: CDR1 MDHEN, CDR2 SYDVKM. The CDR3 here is CASSDVPTSDSYEQYF. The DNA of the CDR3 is TGTGCCAGCAGTGATGTGCCTACTAGCGACTCCTACGAGCAGTACTTC.

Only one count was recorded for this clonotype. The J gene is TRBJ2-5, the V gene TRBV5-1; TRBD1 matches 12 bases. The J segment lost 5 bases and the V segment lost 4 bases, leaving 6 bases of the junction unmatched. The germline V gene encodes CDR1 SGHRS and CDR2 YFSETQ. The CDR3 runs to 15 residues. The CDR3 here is CASSGGTGGGETQYF. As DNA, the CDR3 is TGCGCCAGCAGCGGCGGGACAGGGGGCGGGGAGACCCAGTACTTC.

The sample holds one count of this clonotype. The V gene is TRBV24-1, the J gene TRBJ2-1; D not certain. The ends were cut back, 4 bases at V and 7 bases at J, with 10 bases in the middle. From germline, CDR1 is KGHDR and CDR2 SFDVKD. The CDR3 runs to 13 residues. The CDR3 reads CATSDPHPNEQFF. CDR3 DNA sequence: TGTGCCACCAGTGACCCACACCCGAATGAGCAGTTCTTC.

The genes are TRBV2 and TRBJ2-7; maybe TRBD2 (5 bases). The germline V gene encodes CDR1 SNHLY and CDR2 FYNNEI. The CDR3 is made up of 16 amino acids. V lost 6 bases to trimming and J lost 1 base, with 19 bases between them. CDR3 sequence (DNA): TGTGCCAGCAGCGAGAACGGGCTAGCAGGATCCTACGAGCAGTACTTC. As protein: CASSENGLAGSYEQYF.